The 27 T cell receptor beta chains below all came from one sample that was sequenced in a study of early T cells in non-severe SARS-CoV-2 infection. One entry per CDR3 protein results from TCRdb running MiXCR on the 5' RACE reads. The sample yields 45,000 to 55,000 distinct CDR3 sequences, 5.5% to 6.5% seen once. The starting material was whole blood, obtained at baseline. These receptors were obtained from an adult who was a healthcare worker with PCR-confirmed SARS-CoV-2 infection or an uninfected control (not recorded which).

In its sample, this clonotype was seen a few times. The chain carries TRBV7-3 and TRBJ2-7; D gene unclear. The germline V and J ends were trimmed by 2 bases and 0 bases, with 11 bases remaining between them. Germline V gene sequence: CDR1 SGHTA, CDR2 FQGTGA. The CDR3 extends over 15 amino acids. The CDR3 loop reads CASSLAPGSSYEQYF. The CDR3 DNA follows: TGTGCCAGCAGCTTAGCCCCAGGCAGCTCCTACGAGCAGTACTTC. The full variable domain, its missing parts supplied by reference TRBV7-3 and TRBJ2-7, is GAGVSQTPSNKVTEKGKYVELRCDPISGHTALYWYRQSLGQGPEFLIYFQGTGAADDSGLPNDRFFAVRPEGSVSTLKIQRTERGDSAVYLCASSLAPGSSYEQYFGPGTRLTVT.

Here the CDR3 reads CASSFSLGQGGQPQHF. CDR3 coding DNA: TGTGCCAGCAGTTTTTCCCTGGGACAGGGAGGTCAGCCCCAGCATTTT. The gene calls are TRBV12-3 or TRBV12-4 and TRBJ1-5; TRBD1 matches 9 bases. V trimming: 3 bases; J trimming: 6 bases; junction bases outside the gene matches: 9. The CDR3 totals 16 residues.

This clonotype has more than one count but fewer than ten. The rearrangement links TRBV4-3 to TRBJ2-1, with no clear D. CDR3 length: 14 residues. Trimming removed 0 bases from V and 10 bases from J, with 13 bases in between. Germline lookup yields CDR1 LGHNA and CDR2 YSLEER. CDR3 sequence reads: CASSQDWAGAEQFF. The CDR3 region has the DNA TGCGCCAGCAGCCAAGATTGGGCAGGAGCGGAGCAGTTCTTC.

This clonotype has a handful of counts. The V call is TRBV10-2, the J call TRBJ2-7, with 7 bases that match TRBD2. The trim removed 8 bases at V and 2 bases at J, leaving 0 bases unmatched. Germline V gene sequence: CDR1 WSHSY, CDR2 SAAADI. The CDR3 extends over 11 amino acids. Written as DNA, the CDR3 is TGCGCCAGCGGGGGGGCCTACGAGCAGTACTTC. Its protein is CASGGAYEQYF.

The CDR3 reads CATSGPRDRGYTTTNEKLFF. CDR3 nucleotide sequence: TGTGCCACCAGCGGCCCAAGGGACAGGGGATATACAACAACTAATGAAAAACTGTTTTTT. The J gene is TRBJ1-4, the V gene TRBV15; 10 bases line up with TRBD1. V dropped 5 bases and J dropped 0; count of bases not matched to a gene: 15. The CDR3 loop spans 20 amino acids. The germline CDR1 and CDR2 sequences are LNHNV and YYDKDF (reference sequence).

There are many counts of this clonotype. This chain connects TRBV20-1 to TRBJ1-2; no clear D. The CDR3 has 16 residues. V shed 1 base and J shed 4 bases, with 19 bases lying between them. CDR1 and CDR2 from the germline V gene are DFQATT and SNEGSKA (reference sequence). The CDR3 region is CSARALEGLASYGYTF. DNA of the CDR3: TGCAGTGCTAGAGCCTTAGAGGGTCTAGCCTCCTATGGCTACACCTTC.

Here the CDR3 DNA reads TGTGCCAGCAGCTCATCATTAACTAGCGGTAGCATTCAGTACTTC. It translates to CASSSSLTSGSIQYF. The chain recombines TRBV11-3 with TRBJ2-4; 8 bases map to TRBD2. Germline V gene lookup returns CDR1 SGHNT and CDR2 YENEEA. V lost 4 bases and J lost 9; bases outside the gene matches: 11. The CDR3 is 15 amino acids.

This clonotype was counted between two and nine times. The chain is built from TRBV19 and TRBJ1-4; a weak D match, TRBD1 (5 bases). Trimming cost V 7 bases and J 0 bases, with 18 bases left between them. Germline CDR1 reads LNHDA; CDR2 reads SQIVND (reference sequence). This CDR3 comprises 17 residues. This chain's CDR3 is CASTRDARVATNEKLFF. The CDR3 nucleotides are TGTGCCAGTACGCGGGACGCCCGAGTTGCAACTAATGAAAAACTGTTTTTT. The whole variable domain, remainder taken from reference TRBV19 and TRBJ1-4, is DGGITQSPKYLFRKEGQNVTLSCEQNLNHDAMYWYRQDPGQGLRLIYYSQIVNDFQKGDIAEGYSVSREKKESFPLTVTSAQKNPTAFYLCASTRDARVATNEKLFFGSGTQLSVL.

The chain recombines TRBV12-5 with TRBJ1-6; TRBD1 matches at 9 bases. V lost 3 bases, J lost 2 bases, and 11 bases stayed unmatched. The CDR3 has 19 amino acids. CDR1 and CDR2 from the germline V gene are LGHNT and FRNRAP. The CDR3 DNA reads TGTGCTAGTGGTTTAGAGCTTGGCGGGACAGGGACCTATAATTCACCCCTCCACTTT. It codes for CASGLELGGTGTYNSPLHF.

This clonotype was recorded at least ten times. The chain joins TRBV5-6 to TRBJ2-5, with a possible D match to TRBD2 (5 bases). This CDR3 region has 14 residues. Germline V lookup: CDR1 SGHDT, CDR2 YYEEEE. The ends were cut back, 2 bases at V and 5 bases at J, with 13 bases in the middle. The CDR3 DNA is TGTGCCAGCAGCTTCGATCTCGGCGGGGAGACCCAGTACTTC. Amino acid sequence: CASSFDLGGETQYF.

V is TRBV7-8 and J is TRBJ2-3; 11 nucleotides match TRBD2. The V gene's germline CDR1 is SGHVS and CDR2 FQNEAQ. With V trimmed by 8 bases and J by 5 bases, 6 bases remained unmatched. This CDR3 is 14 amino acids long. CDR3 sequence reads: CASRLAGGVDTQYF. The CDR3 DNA reads TGTGCCAGCCGCCTAGCGGGGGGCGTAGATACGCAGTATTTT.

This clonotype was found many times. This chain uses TRBV28 with TRBJ2-7; TRBD2 agrees at 13 bases. The J segment lost 4 bases and the V segment lost 7 bases, leaving 7 bases of the junction unmatched. Germline lookup yields CDR1 MDHEN and CDR2 SYDVKM. This CDR3 contains 15 residues. CDR3: CASTQRTSGGYEQYF. Written as DNA, the CDR3 is TGTGCCAGCACCCAAAGGACTAGCGGGGGTTACGAGCAGTACTTC.

This clonotype was observed at least ten times. This chain connects TRBV15 to TRBJ2-1, with TRBD2 identical over 9 bases. The CDR3 covers 17 residues. With 2 bases clipped from V and 2 bases from J, the junction kept 7 bases outside the gene matches. The V gene's germline CDR1 is LNHNV and CDR2 YYDKDF (reference sequence). The CDR3 spells CATSRPSSSGTYNEQFF. DNA of the CDR3: TGTGCCACCAGCAGACCATCCTCTAGCGGGACCTACAATGAGCAGTTCTTC.

This clonotype was observed a handful of times. The gene calls are TRBV20-1 and TRBJ1-6; possible D gene TRBD1, 6 bases. V was cut by 5 bases and J by 7 bases, with 15 bases left in between. Germline lookup yields CDR1 DFQATT and CDR2 SNEGSKA (reference sequence). This CDR3 region has 14 residues. CDR3 loop: CSAGTRTRNSPLHF. CDR3 DNA sequence: TGCAGTGCTGGGACAAGAACTAGAAATTCACCCCTCCACTTT.

This clonotype was detected only a few times. The genes are TRBV6-2 or TRBV6-3 and TRBJ1-6; 7 bases fit TRBD1. Per the germline V gene, CDR1 is MNHEY and CDR2 is SVGEGT. The trim removed 6 bases at V and 7 bases at J, leaving 12 bases unmatched. The CDR3 has 16 residues. Here the CDR3 DNA reads TGTGCCAGCAGCAACGGCCGTACAGGGGTAAATTCACCCCTCCACTTT. Protein product: CASSNGRTGVNSPLHF.

This clonotype has a count of ten or more. The V gene is TRBV6-5, the J gene TRBJ1-2; 7 nucleotides line up with TRBD1. There are 16 residues in the CDR3. Germline loops: CDR1 MNHEY, CDR2 SVGAGI. Trimming cost V 10 bases and J 7 bases; bases outside gene matches: 21. CDR3 amino acids: CATGVTGERPHTGYTF. The CDR3 DNA is TGTGCCACCGGTGTCACAGGGGAAAGACCCCATACTGGCTACACCTTC.

In its sample, this clonotype was seen many times. The J gene is TRBJ1-5, the V gene TRBV30; perhaps TRBD1 as D (6 bases). The CDR3 has 19 amino acids. Between the trimmed V and J ends, which lost 1 base and 2 bases, there was a span of 24 bases. Germline V gene data show CDR1 as GTSNPN and CDR2 as SVGIG (reference sequence). Written as DNA, the CDR3 is TGTGCCTGGAGTGGTCAGGGGCTTTTCTCTCTCGGTGGCAATCAGCCCCAGCATTTT. This sequence encodes CAWSGQGLFSLGGNQPQHF.

This clonotype came up many times. The chain recombines TRBV11-3 with TRBJ2-7; D may be TRBD2 (5 bases). Trimming took 4 bases from V and 2 from J, leaving 12 bases between them. This CDR3 is built from 14 residues. Germline V gene lookup returns CDR1 SGHNT and CDR2 YENEEA. DNA for the CDR3: TGTGCCAGCAGCTCCCCCAGAGGGACCTACGAGCAGTACTTC. Amino acid sequence: CASSSPRGTYEQYF. The full variable domain, completed using reference TRBV11-3 and TRBJ2-7, is EAGVVQSPRYKIIEKKQPVAFWCNPISGHNTLYWYLQNLGQGPELLIRYENEEAVDDSQLPKDRFSAERLKGVDSTLKIQPAELGDSAVYLCASSSPRGTYEQYFGPGTRLTVT.

The sample holds many counts of this clonotype. The chain recombines TRBV7-6 with TRBJ2-7; 7 bases fit TRBD1. Germline CDR1 and CDR2: SGHVS and FNYEAQ. The CDR3 length is 17 residues. The J segment lost 5 bases and the V segment lost 4 bases, leaving 17 bases of the junction unmatched. CDR3 sequence (DNA): TGTGCCAGCAGCTCGCCGGGTGGGGCAGGGGGAATCCACGAGCAGTACTTC. Its translation is CASSSPGGAGGIHEQYF.

This clonotype has a handful of counts. In DNA form, the CDR3 reads TGTGCCAGCAGCTATAGCCCCTCCTCTGGAAACACCATATATTTT. Protein: CASSYSPSSGNTIYF. The chain employs TRBV13 and TRBJ1-3; the D is unclear. This CDR3 is built from 15 residues. Trimming took 4 bases from V and 0 from J, leaving 10 bases between them. The V gene's germline CDR1 is PRHDT and CDR2 FYEKMQ (reference sequence).

This clonotype was counted many times. The chain joins TRBV10-3 to TRBJ1-4; TRBD1 matches at 7 bases. CDR3 size: 14 residues. Per germline, CDR1 ENHRY and CDR2 SYGVKD. V lost 3 bases to trimming and J lost 8 bases; unmatched junction nucleotides: 6. This CDR3 reads CAISEGQVNEKLFF. CDR3 in DNA: TGTGCCATCAGTGAAGGACAGGTTAACGAAAAACTGTTTTTT.

This clonotype was picked up many times. The genes are TRBV30 and TRBJ2-1; D ambiguous. Germline V gene data show CDR1 as GTSNPN and CDR2 as SVGIG (reference sequence). This CDR3 contains 11 residues. Trimming stripped 1 base from V and 15 bases from J, with 13 bases between. CDR3 nucleotide sequence: TGTGCCTGGAGTGGGGCTATGAGACCGTTCTTC. It encodes CAWSGAMRPFF.

This clonotype was observed a handful of times. The rearrangement joins TRBV28 to TRBJ1-6; D uncertain. The CDR3 spans 13 residues. The germline V gene has CDR1 MDHEN and CDR2 SYDVKM. The V and J ends lost 4 bases and 10 bases respectively, with 11 bases between them. The CDR3 spells CASSSQWESPLHF. The CDR3 coding sequence is TGTGCCAGCAGTTCCCAGTGGGAATCACCCCTCCACTTT. The whole variable domain, filled in from reference TRBV28 and TRBJ1-6, reads DVKVTQSSRYLVKRTGEKVFLECVQDMDHENMFWYRQDPGLGLRLIYFSYDVKMKEKGDIPEGYSVSREKKERFSLILESASTNQTSMYLCASSSQWESPLHFGNGTRLTVT.

The chain links TRBV7-2 to TRBJ2-3; 10 bases agree with TRBD2. Germline CDR1 is SGHTA and CDR2 is FQGNSA. The CDR3 spans 18 residues. The junction had 12 bases not matched to a gene; V was cut back by 5 bases and J by 1 base. CDR3: CASSRRLSGGAGTDTQYF. The CDR3 nucleotides read TGTGCCAGCAGCAGGAGGCTAAGCGGGGGGGCCGGCACAGATACGCAGTATTTT.

Regarding this clonotype: At one end the junction does not follow the germline gene, possibly because of a read error. This chain connects TRBV20-1 to TRBJ1-5; 8 positions match TRBD1. This CDR3 is 17 amino acids long. Germline V lookup: CDR1 DFQATT, CDR2 SNEGSKA (reference sequence). For the CDR3, the DNA is TGCAGTGCTAGACCCCCAGACAGGGGTAGAAGCAATCAGCCCCAGCTTTTT. Translated: CSARPPDRGRSNQPQLF.

The table lists this clonotype with many counts. The chain uses TRBV20-1 and TRBJ1-5; D is perhaps TRBD1 (6 bases). The CDR3 totals 14 residues. Germline lookup yields CDR1 DFQATT and CDR2 SNEGSKA (reference sequence). V dropped 1 base and J dropped 6 bases, with 13 bases sitting between them. CDR3 sequence: CSARAGAGGQPQHF. The CDR3 region has the DNA TGCAGTGCTAGAGCAGGGGCTGGCGGTCAGCCCCAGCATTTT.

A few counts support this clonotype. This chain connects TRBV9 to TRBJ1-1; maybe TRBD1 (6 bases). Germline V CDR1 and CDR2: SGDLS, YYNGEE. The V end lost 0 bases, the J end lost 1 base, and 10 bases lay between the germline ends. There are 15 residues in the CDR3. In DNA form, the CDR3 reads TGTGCCAGCAGCGTAGGGACGACAGGGAACACTGAAGCTTTCTTT. Translated, it gives CASSVGTTGNTEAFF.